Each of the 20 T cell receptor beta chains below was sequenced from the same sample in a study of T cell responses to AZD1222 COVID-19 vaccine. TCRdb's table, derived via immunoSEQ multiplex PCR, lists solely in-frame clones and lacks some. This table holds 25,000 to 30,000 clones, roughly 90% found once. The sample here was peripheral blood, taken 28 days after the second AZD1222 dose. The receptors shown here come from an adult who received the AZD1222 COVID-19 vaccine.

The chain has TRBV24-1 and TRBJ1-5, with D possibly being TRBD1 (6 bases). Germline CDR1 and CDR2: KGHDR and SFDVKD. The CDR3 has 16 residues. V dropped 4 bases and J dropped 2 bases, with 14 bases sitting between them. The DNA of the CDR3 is TGTGCCACCAGTGAGACTGGGGGCTCGGGCAATCAGCCCCAGCATTTT. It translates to CATSETGGSGNQPQHF.

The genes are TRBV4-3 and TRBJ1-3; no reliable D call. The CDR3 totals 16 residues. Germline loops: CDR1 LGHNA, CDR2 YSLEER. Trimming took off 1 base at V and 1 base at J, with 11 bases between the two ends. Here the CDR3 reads CASSQGAVGSGNTIYF. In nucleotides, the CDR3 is TGCGCCAGCAGCCAAGGGGCGGTGGGATCTGGAAACACCATATATTTT.

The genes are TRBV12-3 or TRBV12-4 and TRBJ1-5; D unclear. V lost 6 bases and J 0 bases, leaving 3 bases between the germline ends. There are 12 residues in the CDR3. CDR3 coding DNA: TGTGCCAGCAGGATTAGCAATCAGCCCCAGCATTTT. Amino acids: CASRISNQPQHF.

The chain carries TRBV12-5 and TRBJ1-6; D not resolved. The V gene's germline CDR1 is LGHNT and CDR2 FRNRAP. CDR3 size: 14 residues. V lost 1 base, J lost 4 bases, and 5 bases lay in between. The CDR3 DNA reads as TGTGCTAGTGGTTTGGGCGGTTATAATTCACCCCTCCACTTT. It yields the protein CASGLGGYNSPLHF.

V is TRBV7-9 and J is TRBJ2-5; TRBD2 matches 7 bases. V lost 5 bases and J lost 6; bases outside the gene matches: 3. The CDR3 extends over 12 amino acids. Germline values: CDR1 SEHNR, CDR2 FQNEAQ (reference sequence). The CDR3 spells CASSPGLQTQYF. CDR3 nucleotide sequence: TGTGCCAGCAGCCCGGGACTACAGACCCAGTACTTC.

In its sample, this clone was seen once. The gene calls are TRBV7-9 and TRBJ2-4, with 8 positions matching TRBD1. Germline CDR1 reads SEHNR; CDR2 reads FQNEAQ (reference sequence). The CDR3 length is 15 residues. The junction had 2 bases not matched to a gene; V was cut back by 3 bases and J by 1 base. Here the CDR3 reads CASSFQGAAKNIQYF. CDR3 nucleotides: TGTGCCAGCAGCTTTCAGGGGGCGGCCAAAAACATTCAGTACTTC.

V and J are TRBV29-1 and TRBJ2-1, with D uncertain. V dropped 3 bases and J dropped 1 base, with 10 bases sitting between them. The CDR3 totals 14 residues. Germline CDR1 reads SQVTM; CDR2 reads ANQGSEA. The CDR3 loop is CSVDSPTSYNEQFF. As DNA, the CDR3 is TGCAGCGTTGACTCACCGACTTCCTACAATGAGCAGTTCTTC.

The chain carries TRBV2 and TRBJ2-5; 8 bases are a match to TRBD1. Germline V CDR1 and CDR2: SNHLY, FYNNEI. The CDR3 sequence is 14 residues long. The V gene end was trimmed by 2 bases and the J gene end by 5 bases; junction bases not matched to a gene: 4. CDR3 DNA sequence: TGTGCCAGCAGTGAACAGGGGGCTTTGGAGACCCAGTACTTC. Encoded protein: CASSEQGALETQYF.

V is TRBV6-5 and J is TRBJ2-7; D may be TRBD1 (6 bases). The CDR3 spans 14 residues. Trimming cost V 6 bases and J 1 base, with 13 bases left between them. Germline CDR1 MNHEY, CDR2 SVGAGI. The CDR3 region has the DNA TGTGCCAGCAGCGCCGGGACATTTTCCTACGAGCAGTACTTC. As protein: CASSAGTFSYEQYF.

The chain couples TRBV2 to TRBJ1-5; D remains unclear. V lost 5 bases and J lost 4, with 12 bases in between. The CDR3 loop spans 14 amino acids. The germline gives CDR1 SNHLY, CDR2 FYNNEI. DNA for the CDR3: TGTGCCAGCAGTAGTAGAAGCCAAAATCAGCCCCAGCATTTT. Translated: CASSSRSQNQPQHF.

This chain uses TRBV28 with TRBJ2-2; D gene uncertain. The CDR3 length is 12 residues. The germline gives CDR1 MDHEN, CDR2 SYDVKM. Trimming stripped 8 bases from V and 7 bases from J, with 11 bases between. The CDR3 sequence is CASRLMGGELFF. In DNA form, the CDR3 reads TGTGCCAGCCGACTTATGGGCGGGGAGCTGTTTTTT.

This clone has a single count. CDR3 nucleotides: TGTGCCAGCAGCCCTCGGAGAACAAGCTCCTACGAGCAGTACTTC. Its protein is CASSPRRTSSYEQYF. The J gene is TRBJ2-7, the V gene TRBV9; no reliable D call. The CDR3 extends over 15 amino acids. CDR1 SGDLS and CDR2 YYNGEE come from the germline V gene. V lost 4 bases and J 0 bases, leaving 14 bases between the germline ends. The full variable domain, rest sourced from reference TRBV9 and TRBJ2-7, is DSGVTQTPKHLITATGQRVTLRCSPRSGDLSVYWYQQSLDQGLQFLIQYYNGEERAKGNILERFSAQQFPDLHSELNLSSLELGDSALYFCASSPRRTSSYEQYFGPGTRLTVT.

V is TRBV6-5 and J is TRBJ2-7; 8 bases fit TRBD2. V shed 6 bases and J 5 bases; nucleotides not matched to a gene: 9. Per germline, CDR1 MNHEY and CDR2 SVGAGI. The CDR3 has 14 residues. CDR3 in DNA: TGTGCCAGCAGACCCCCCGGGAGGGACCACGAGCAGTACTTC. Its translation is CASRPPGRDHEQYF.

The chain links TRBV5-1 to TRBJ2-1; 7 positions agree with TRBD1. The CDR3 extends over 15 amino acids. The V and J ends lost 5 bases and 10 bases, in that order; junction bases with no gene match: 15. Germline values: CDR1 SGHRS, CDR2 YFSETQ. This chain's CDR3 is CASSSRTGRSGEQFF. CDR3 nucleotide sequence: TGCGCCAGCAGTTCCAGGACAGGAAGGTCGGGGGAGCAGTTCTTC.

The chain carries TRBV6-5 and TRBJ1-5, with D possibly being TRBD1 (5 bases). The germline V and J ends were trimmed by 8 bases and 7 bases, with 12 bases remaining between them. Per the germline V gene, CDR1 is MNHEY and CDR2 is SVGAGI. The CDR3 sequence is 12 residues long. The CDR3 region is CASLGGIQPQHF. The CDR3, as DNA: TGTGCCAGCCTGGGGGGGATACAGCCCCAGCATTTT.

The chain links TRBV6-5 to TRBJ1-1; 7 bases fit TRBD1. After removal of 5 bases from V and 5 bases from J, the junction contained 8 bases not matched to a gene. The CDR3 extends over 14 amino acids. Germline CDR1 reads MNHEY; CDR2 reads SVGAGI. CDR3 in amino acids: CASSLRQGVTEAFF. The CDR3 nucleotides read TGTGCCAGCAGTCTGAGACAGGGAGTAACTGAAGCTTTCTTT.

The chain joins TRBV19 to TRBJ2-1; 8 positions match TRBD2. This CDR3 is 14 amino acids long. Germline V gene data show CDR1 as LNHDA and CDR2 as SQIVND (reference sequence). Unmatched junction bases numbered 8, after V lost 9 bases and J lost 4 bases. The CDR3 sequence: CASGLAGKYNEQFF. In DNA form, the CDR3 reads TGTGCCAGCGGCTTAGCGGGGAAGTACAATGAGCAGTTCTTC.

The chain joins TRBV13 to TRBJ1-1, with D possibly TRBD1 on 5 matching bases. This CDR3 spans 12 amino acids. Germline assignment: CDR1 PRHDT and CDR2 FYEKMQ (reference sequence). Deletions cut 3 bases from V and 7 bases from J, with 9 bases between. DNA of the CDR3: TGTGCCAGCAGCTTCCAGGGATTTGAAGCTTTCTTT. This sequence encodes CASSFQGFEAFF.

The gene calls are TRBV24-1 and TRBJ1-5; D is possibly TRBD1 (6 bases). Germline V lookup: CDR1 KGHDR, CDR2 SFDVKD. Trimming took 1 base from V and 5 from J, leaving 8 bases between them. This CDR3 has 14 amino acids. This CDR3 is CATSDLGGDQPQHF. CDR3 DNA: TGTGCCACCAGTGATTTAGGGGGAGATCAGCCCCAGCATTTT.

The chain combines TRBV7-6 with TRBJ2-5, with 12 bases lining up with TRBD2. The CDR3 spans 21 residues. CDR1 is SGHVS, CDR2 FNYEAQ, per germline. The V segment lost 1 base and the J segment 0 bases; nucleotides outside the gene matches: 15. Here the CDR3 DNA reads TGTGCCAGCAGCTTAGATGGTAGCGCGACTAGCGGGAGACGCCACCAAGAGACCCAGTACTTC. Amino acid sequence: CASSLDGSATSGRRHQETQYF.